The 20 T cell receptor beta chains below come from one sample, sequenced in a study of shared clonotypes between healthy human individuals. Assay used: immunoSEQ multiplex PCR; TCRdb lists only in-frame clones, some missing. The sample consists of approximately 1.4 million clones, approximately 98% of them appearing once. The sample comprised naive CD4+ T cells sorted from blood. Subset meaning: CD45RA+ positively selected. These receptors originate from a man younger than 45 in good health.

This chain joins TRBV14 and TRBJ2-1, with D possibly being TRBD1 or TRBD2 (6 bases each). The CDR3 contains 16 residues. The germline CDR1 and CDR2 sequences are SGHDN and FVKESK. Trimming took 4 bases from V and 0 from J, leaving 13 bases between them. The CDR3 nucleotides read TGTGCCAGCAGCCGCCTGGGGGGCTCCTCCTACAATGAGCAGTTCTTC. It yields the protein CASSRLGGSSYNEQFF.

V and J are TRBV11-2 and TRBJ2-5; D is unresolved. The V end was cut by 5 bases, the J end by 2 bases, with 9 bases between. This CDR3 comprises 13 residues. Germline CDR1 reads SGHAT; CDR2 reads FQNNGV. CDR3 sequence reads: CASSLEQQETQYF. Written as DNA, the CDR3 is TGTGCCAGCAGCCTGGAGCAGCAAGAGACCCAGTACTTC.

This clone was counted a few times. This same CDR3 is encoded by further DNA sequences in the sample. The chain recombines TRBV7-9 with TRBJ1-1; a weak D match, TRBD1 (6 bases). This CDR3 contains 14 residues. V was cut by 3 bases and J by 0 bases, with 8 bases left in between. Germline V CDR1 and CDR2: SEHNR, FQNEAQ (reference sequence). The CDR3 protein is CASSFGGLNTEAFF. Here the CDR3 DNA reads TGTGCCAGCAGCTTCGGGGGCCTGAACACTGAAGCTTTCTTT.

The rearrangement links TRBV6-6 to TRBJ2-2, with D possibly called TRBD1 or TRBD2 (6 bases each). The CDR3 has 16 residues. V was cut by 0 bases and J by 3 bases, with 11 bases left in between. Germline V gene data show CDR1 as MNHNY and CDR2 as SVGAGI (reference sequence). The CDR3 coding sequence is TGTGCCAGCAGTTACTCCGGGAGACAGGACACCGGGGAGCTGTTTTTT. It specifies CASSYSGRQDTGELFF.

This chain joins TRBV29-1 and TRBJ1-4; TRBD1 might be the D (6 bases). In germline, CDR1 is SQVTM, CDR2 ANQGSEA. With 4 bases removed from V and 2 bases from J, the gap between germline ends came to 20 bases. This CDR3 is 17 amino acids long. CDR3 residues: CSVGGAPAGSTNEKLFF. The CDR3 DNA reads TGCAGCGTTGGGGGGGCACCAGCCGGCTCGACTAATGAAAAACTGTTTTTT.

The chain carries TRBV20-1 and TRBJ2-7, with D unclear. Germline CDR1 and CDR2: DFQATT and SNEGSKA (reference sequence). The CDR3 is 11 residues long. V lost 3 bases to trimming and J lost 2 bases, with 5 bases between them. The CDR3 DNA sequence: TGCAGTGCTAGGCAGCCCTACGAGCAGTACTTC. Its translation: CSARQPYEQYF.

V gene TRBV7-9 combines with J gene TRBJ2-1; 9 nucleotides agree with TRBD2. V was pared by 4 bases and J by 9 bases, with 13 bases of the junction left unmatched. CDR1 SEHNR and CDR2 FQNEAQ come from the germline V gene (reference sequence). This CDR3 region has 16 residues. This chain's CDR3 is CASSSLLGGRAGEQFF. CDR3 nucleotides: TGTGCCAGCAGCTCTCTACTGGGCGGGAGGGCCGGTGAGCAGTTCTTC.

On this clone itself: Additional DNA sequences in this sample encode the identical CDR3. The V gene is TRBV10-1, the J gene TRBJ1-2; the D gene is possibly TRBD1 (5 bases). In germline, CDR1 is WNHNN, CDR2 SYGVQD (reference sequence). The germline V and J ends were trimmed by 0 bases and 8 bases, with 10 bases remaining between them. This CDR3 region has 13 residues. For the CDR3, the DNA is TGCGCCAGCAGTGAGTCCGGGGGATACGGCTACACCTTC. Its protein product is CASSESGGYGYTF.

The chain links TRBV10-1 to TRBJ1-1, with 9 bases matching TRBD1. Trimming cost V 0 bases and J 12 bases; bases outside gene matches: 2. CDR1 and CDR2 (germline): WNHNN, SYGVQD (reference sequence). The CDR3 runs to 12 residues. Written as DNA, the CDR3 is TGCGCCAGCAGTGAGTCGGGACAGGGACCTTTCTTT. The encoded protein is CASSESGQGPFF.

The V and J genes are TRBV10-3 and TRBJ2-7, with TRBD1 matching over 7 bases. V lost 0 bases and J lost 13; bases outside the gene matches: 6. Germline-derived CDR1 and CDR2 are ENHRY and SYGVKD. This CDR3 has 12 residues. CDR3 sequence: CAISESAGGVYF. In DNA form, the CDR3 reads TGTGCCATCAGTGAGTCGGCAGGGGGAGTCTACTTC.

This sequence joins TRBV28 and TRBJ2-5; tentatively, D is TRBD1 or TRBD2 (6 bases each). Germline V CDR1 and CDR2: MDHEN, SYDVKM. The CDR3 has 15 residues. The V end was cut by 5 bases, the J end by 2 bases, with 15 bases between. In nucleotides, the CDR3 is TGTGCCAGCAGTCCCCCCCCGGGGGCGCAAGAGACCCAGTACTTC. Translated, it gives CASSPPPGAQETQYF.

The V call is TRBV2, the J call TRBJ2-2, with D possibly being TRBD1 (5 bases). Trimming removed 6 bases at V and 2 bases at J, with 10 bases between. The CDR3 is 14 residues long. The germline V gene has CDR1 SNHLY and CDR2 FYNNEI. The CDR3 coding sequence is TGTGCCAGCAGAGAGACAGAAAACACCGGGGAGCTGTTTTTT. It yields the protein CASRETENTGELFF.

The rearrangement uses TRBV11-2 and TRBJ1-1; 7 bases fit TRBD1. This CDR3 spans 13 amino acids. The ends lost 5 bases at V and 4 bases at J; junction bases unmatched: 4. The V gene's germline CDR1 is SGHAT and CDR2 FQNNGV. CDR3 nucleotide sequence: TGTGCCAGCAGCAGGGGGCGGGTCACTGAAGCTTTCTTT. This gives the protein CASSRGRVTEAFF. The full variable domain, in which reference TRBV11-2 and TRBJ1-1 provide the parts outside the CDR3, is EAGVAQSPRYKIIEKRQSVAFWCNPISGHATLYWYQQILGQGPKLLIQFQNNGVVDDSQLPKDRFSAERLKGVDSTLKIQPAKLEDSAVYLCASSRGRVTEAFFGQGTRLTVV.

The V and J genes are TRBV11-3 and TRBJ1-3; no definite D call. CDR1 and CDR2 from the germline V gene are SGHNT and YENEEA. The V gene lost 5 bases and the J gene lost 7 bases, with 15 bases spanning the gap. The CDR3 consists of 14 residues. In DNA form, the CDR3 reads TGTGCCAGCAGCCCTGGACCGGGATATAACACCATATATTTT. This translates into CASSPGPGYNTIYF.

The J gene is TRBJ1-5, the V gene TRBV28, with TRBD1 matching over 8 bases. The V gene's germline CDR1 is MDHEN and CDR2 SYDVKM. This CDR3 is built from 16 residues. J gave up 7 bases and V 2 bases, and 10 bases lay outside the gene matches. CDR3 region: CASSLRGRTGHQPQHF. The CDR3 region has the DNA TGTGCCAGCAGTTTAAGGGGTCGGACAGGGCACCAGCCCCAGCATTTT.

V usage is TRBV4-1 and J usage is TRBJ2-7; TRBD1 matches at 7 bases. Trimming removed 3 bases from V and 7 bases from J; junction bases left unmatched: 9. The germline V gene encodes CDR1 MGHRA and CDR2 YSYEKL. The CDR3 loop spans 14 amino acids. The CDR3: CASSQQTGLREQYF. Written as DNA, the CDR3 is TGCGCCAGCAGCCAGCAGACAGGGTTGCGTGAGCAGTACTTC.

V usage is TRBV30 and J usage is TRBJ2-7, with 9 positions matching TRBD1. The CDR3 covers 13 residues. V was pared by 5 bases and J by 6 bases, with 8 bases of the junction left unmatched. Per germline, CDR1 GTSNPN and CDR2 SVGIG (reference sequence). The chain's CDR3 is CAWDRDREGEQYF. Here the CDR3 DNA reads TGTGCCTGGGACCGGGACAGGGAAGGCGAGCAGTACTTC.

The chain couples TRBV10-1 to TRBJ2-7, with TRBD1 matching 7 bases. Losses at the gene ends were 9 bases for V and 2 bases for J; bases not matched to a gene: 7. The CDR3 spans 13 residues. Germline lookup yields CDR1 WNHNN and CDR2 SYGVQD (reference sequence). The CDR3 is CARVGTVTYEQYF. In DNA form, the CDR3 reads TGCGCCAGGGTAGGGACAGTCACCTACGAGCAGTACTTC.

The V and J genes are TRBV28 and TRBJ1-5; 9 bases are shared with TRBD1. V was pared by 5 bases and J by 3 bases, with 11 bases of the junction left unmatched. The CDR3 covers 17 residues. Per germline, CDR1 MDHEN and CDR2 SYDVKM. Written as DNA, the CDR3 is TGTGCCAGCAGTCTACCGGGACAGGGTGGAAACAATCAGCCCCAGCATTTT. Residues: CASSLPGQGGNNQPQHF.

The chain joins TRBV14 to TRBJ1-1, with TRBD1 matching 10 bases. The CDR3 is 16 residues long. Per germline, CDR1 SGHDN and CDR2 FVKESK. V lost 5 bases to trimming and J lost 6 bases; unmatched junction nucleotides: 12. The CDR3 sequence is CASSYRDRGYRAEAFF. CDR3 DNA: TGTGCCAGCAGCTACCGGGACAGGGGTTACAGGGCTGAAGCTTTCTTT.